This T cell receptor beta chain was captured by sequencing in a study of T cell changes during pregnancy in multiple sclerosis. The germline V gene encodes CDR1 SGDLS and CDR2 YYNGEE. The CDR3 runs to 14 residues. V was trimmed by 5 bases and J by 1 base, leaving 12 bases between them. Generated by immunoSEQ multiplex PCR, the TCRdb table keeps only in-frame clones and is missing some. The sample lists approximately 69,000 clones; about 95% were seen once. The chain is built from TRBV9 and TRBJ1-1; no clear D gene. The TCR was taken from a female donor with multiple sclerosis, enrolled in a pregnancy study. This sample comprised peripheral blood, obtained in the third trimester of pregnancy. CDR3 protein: CASSLIPGNTEAFF. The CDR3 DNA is TGTGCCAGCAGTTTAATACCGGGGAACACTGAAGCTTTCTTT.